This T cell receptor (beta chain) comes out of a study of T cells in Graves' hyperthyroidism and ophthalmopathy (dated by TCRdb to about 2019). Some background on the complete study: Peripheral blood samples were taken at the time of initial diagnosis, prior to any treatment. TCR Vbeta CDR3 sequencing of some 140 peripheral blood samples (roughly 43 ophthalmopathy, roughly 72 hyperthyroidism and some 17 progressor patients) is reported in the paper. The 100 or so discovery patients were divided at random into training and test sets in a 7:3 ratio. A discovery cohort of about 96 patients, approximately 44 with Graves' ophthalmopathy and under 60 with stable Graves' hyperthyroidism, was used to find distinguishing TCR V-J signatures. Prospective prediction of ophthalmopathy was tested in an independent validation cohort consisting of some 18 hyperthyroidism patients and some 17 patients who later progressed to ophthalmopathy. Following sampling, methimazole starting at 30 mg daily was given to hyperthyroidism patients, and high-dose intravenous methylprednisolone was given to ophthalmopathy patients. Thyroid tissue and blood T-cell repertoires from about six Graves' hyperthyroidism patients were also compared in the study.

Hyperthyroidism patients were newly diagnosed, had a disease duration of under 2 months, and were aged 18 to 65 years. Any patient with an uncontrolled infection, another autoimmune disease, pregnancy or lactation was excluded. Diagnoses relied on clinical symptoms, serum thyroxine and TRAb, thyroid ultrasound and orbital computed tomography. Blood from progressor patients was drawn when they were first diagnosed with hyperthyroidism, before any ophthalmopathy symptoms appeared. Ficoll-Paque density gradient centrifugation was used to isolate PBMCs from 8 to 10 ml of fresh peripheral blood. Progressor patients were defined as those initially diagnosed with Graves' hyperthyroidism in whom ophthalmopathy developed during follow-up. Total RNA was extracted using Trizol reagent, and RNA quality was assessed on an Agilent 2100 Bioanalyzer. The research as a whole found: Sample size was not statistically predetermined, and blinding of investigators to group allocation was not performed. In validation, progression to ophthalmopathy was predicted by the model with about 70% sensitivity and 72.22% specificity, a median of about 6.4 months before onset. Most expanded thyroid clonotypes (frequency above 0.001) were also detected in blood, a finding suggesting that blood repertoires may reflect thyroid immune responses. Ophthalmopathy was separated from stable hyperthyroidism by a 13 V-J signature model, with about 86% sensitivity and about 81% specificity obtained in cross-validation and 80%/75% obtained in testing.

The CDR3, cysteine through phenylalanine, is 15 amino acids long. Only the CDR3 DNA is retained, 45 bases long and in frame from the first base. The trim is 5 bases for V and 0 bases for J, with a gap of 11 bases between the germline ends. The germline V gene yields SGHVS for CDR1 and FNYEAQ for CDR2. The TCR beta CDR3 regions were amplified from the RNA transcripts. For the first round of RT-PCR on the TCR CDR3, the HTBI primer set was used together with the Qiagen OneStep RT-PCR kit. The libraries were constructed in a second round of multiplex PCR and then size-selected and purified. The libraries were sequenced on an Illumina HiSeq2000 using paired-end 100 bp reads. The study's processing was this. SOAPnuke was used to process the raw data, removing reads that contained adapters or uncalled bases, had a mean Phred below 15, or lacked an exact match to the constant primer or identifier. COPE v1.2.5 was used to merge high-quality paired reads, and clonotypes were defined as unique nucleotide sequences. MiTCR v1.1 was used to align the clonotypes against IMGT TRBV, TRBD and TRBJ reference segments. Analysis was restricted to V-J combinations with a frequency above 0.0001, which covered 99.2% of repertoires. A TCS score was defined as the ratio between F50 (clonal expansion) and ExV (chaos), using BLOSUM62-based TCRdist between CDR3 peptides within each V-J. Welch's t-statistics and random forest reduced fewer than 550 V-J features to roughly 13, which were used in a naive Bayes classifier (R e1071). TCRdb reworked the public reads: Q25 trimming with fastp, MiXCR clone assembly, productive beta chains retained. Identical CDR3 proteins give one entry, which carries the most common genes and DNA. The V and J calls were determined by TCRdb, not by the authors. For this sample the table gives roughly 290,000 distinct CDR3 sequences, of which 13% were detected only once. Roughly 8% of the sample lies in the top ten.

Comments on this clonotype: Its antigen specificity is not known. No base quality information exists; no much larger clone differs at one position.

Sample: blood. The V and J genes are TRBV7-6 and TRBJ2-1; the D gene is tentatively TRBD1 or TRBD2, each matching 5 bases. The receptor comes from a young woman with Graves' hyperthyroidism that later progressed to Graves' ophthalmopathy. The CDR3 protein: CASSGTSSSYNEQFF. In nucleotide form, the sequence is TGTGCCAGCAGCGGGACCTCTAGCTCCTACAATGAGCAGTTCTTC.